This paragraph covers one T cell receptor (beta chain) sequence. This entry comes from a study of T cell changes during pregnancy in multiple sclerosis. The CDR3 length is 15 residues. Per the germline V gene, CDR1 is LNHDA and CDR2 is SQIVND (reference sequence). Trimming took off 4 bases at V and 6 bases at J, with 19 bases between the two ends. This table comes from immunoSEQ multiplex PCR, and its TCRdb copy is limited to in-frame clones, with some not included. The repertoire consists of 60,000 or so clones, with roughly 89% occurring once and the leading ten covering 0.49%. The source is a female donor in good health, enrolled as a control in a pregnancy study. This specimen was CD4+ T cells from peripheral blood mononuclear cells, taken after pregnancy. The V gene is TRBV19, the J gene TRBJ2-7, with D possibly matching TRBD2 (6 bases). The CDR3 reads CASSTPGGSNVEQYF. The CDR3 DNA reads as TGTGCCAGTAGTACTCCCGGGGGATCTAATGTCGAGCAGTACTTC.